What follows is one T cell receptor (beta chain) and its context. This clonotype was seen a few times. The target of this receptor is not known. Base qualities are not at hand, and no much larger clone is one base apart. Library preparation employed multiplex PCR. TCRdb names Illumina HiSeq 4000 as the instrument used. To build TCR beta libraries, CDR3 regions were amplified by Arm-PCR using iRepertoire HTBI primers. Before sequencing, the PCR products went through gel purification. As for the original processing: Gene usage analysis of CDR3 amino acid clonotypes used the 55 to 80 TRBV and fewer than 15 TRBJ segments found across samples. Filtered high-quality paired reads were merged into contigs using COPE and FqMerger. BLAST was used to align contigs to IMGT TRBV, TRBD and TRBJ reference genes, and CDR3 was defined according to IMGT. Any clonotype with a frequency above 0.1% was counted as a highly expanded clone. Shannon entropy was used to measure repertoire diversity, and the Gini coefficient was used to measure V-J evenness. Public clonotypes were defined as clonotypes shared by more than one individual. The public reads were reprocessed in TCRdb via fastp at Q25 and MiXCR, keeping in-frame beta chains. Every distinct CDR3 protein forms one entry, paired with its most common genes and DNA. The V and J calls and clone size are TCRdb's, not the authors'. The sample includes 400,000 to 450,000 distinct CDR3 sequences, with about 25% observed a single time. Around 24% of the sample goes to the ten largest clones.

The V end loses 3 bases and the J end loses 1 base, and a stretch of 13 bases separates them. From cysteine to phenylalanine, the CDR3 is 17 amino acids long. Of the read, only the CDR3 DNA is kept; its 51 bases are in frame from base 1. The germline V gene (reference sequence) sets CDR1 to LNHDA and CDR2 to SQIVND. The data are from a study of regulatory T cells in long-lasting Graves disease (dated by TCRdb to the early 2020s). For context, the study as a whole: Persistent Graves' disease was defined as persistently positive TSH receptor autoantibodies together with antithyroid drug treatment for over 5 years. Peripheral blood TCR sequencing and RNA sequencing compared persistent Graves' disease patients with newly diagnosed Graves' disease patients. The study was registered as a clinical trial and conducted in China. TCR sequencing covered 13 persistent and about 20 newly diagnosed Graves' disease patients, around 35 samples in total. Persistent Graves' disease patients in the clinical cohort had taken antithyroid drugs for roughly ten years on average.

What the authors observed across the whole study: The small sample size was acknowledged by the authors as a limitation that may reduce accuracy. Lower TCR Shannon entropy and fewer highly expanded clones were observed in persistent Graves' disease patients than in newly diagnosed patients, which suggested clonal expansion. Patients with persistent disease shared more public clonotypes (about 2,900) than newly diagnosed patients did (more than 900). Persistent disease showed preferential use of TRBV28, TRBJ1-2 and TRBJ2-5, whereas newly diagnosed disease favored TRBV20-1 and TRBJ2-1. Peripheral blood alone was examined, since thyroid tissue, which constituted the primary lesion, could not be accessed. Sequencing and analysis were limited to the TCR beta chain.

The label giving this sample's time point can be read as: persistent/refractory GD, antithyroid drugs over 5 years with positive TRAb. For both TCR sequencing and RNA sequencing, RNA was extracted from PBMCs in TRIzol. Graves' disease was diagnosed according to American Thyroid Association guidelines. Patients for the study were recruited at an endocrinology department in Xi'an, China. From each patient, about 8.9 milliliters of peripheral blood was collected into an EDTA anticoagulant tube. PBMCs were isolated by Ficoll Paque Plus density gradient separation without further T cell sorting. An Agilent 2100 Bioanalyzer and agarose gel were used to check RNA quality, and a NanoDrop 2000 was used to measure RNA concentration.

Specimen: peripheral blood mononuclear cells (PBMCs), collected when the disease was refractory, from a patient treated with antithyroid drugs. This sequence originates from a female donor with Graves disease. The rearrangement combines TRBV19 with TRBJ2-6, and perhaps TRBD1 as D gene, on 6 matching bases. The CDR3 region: CASSIGGGRSGANVLTF. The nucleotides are TGTGCCAGTAGTATTGGGGGCGGTAGGTCTGGGGCCAACGTCCTGACTTTC. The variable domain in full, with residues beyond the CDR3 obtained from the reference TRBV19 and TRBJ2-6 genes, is DGGITQSPKYLFRKEGQNVTLSCEQNLNHDAMYWYRQDPGQGLRLIYYSQIVNDFQKGDIAEGYSVSREKKESFPLTVTSAQKNPTAFYLCASSIGGGRSGANVLTFGAGSRLTVL.